The entry below describes one T cell receptor (beta chain). Its antigen is not identified. The table came from immunoSEQ multiplex PCR; TCRdb's copy has only in-frame clones and leaves some out. The sample records approximately 94,000 clones, about nine tenths being singletons. The sample is drawn from a study of T cell responses to AZD1222 COVID-19 vaccine. Regarding the study as a whole: Elevations in Spike-specific TCR breadth and depth followed administration of two AZD1222 doses.

The germline V gene has CDR1 SGHNT and CDR2 YENEEA. The CDR3 runs 13 residues. Trimming left V 5 bases short and J 6 bases short, with 11 bases between. This chain joins TRBV11-3 and TRBJ1-3, with unresolved D. This receptor was taken from an adult in good health. The source was peripheral blood, collected on day 0 of AZD1222 vaccination. The CDR3 DNA is TGTGCCAGCAGCAGCCGATGGGAAAACACCATATATTTT. Translation: CASSSRWENTIYF.